One sample yielded the 3 T cell receptor beta chains listed below, sequenced in a study of T cell repertoires in cytomegalovirus infection. Antigens of these TCRs are unknown. MiXCR, applied by TCRdb to the reads, yields one record per CDR3 protein. The sample lists some 920,000 distinct CDR3 sequences, approximately 31% occurring once. The material sequenced was cultured CD8+ T cells from PBMCs, taken from culture after CMV antigen stimulation. The origin of the receptors is a human donor in good health (CMV status not recorded). Some clones in this sample may be carry-over from other donors' samples.

A few counts support this clonotype. The chain recombines TRBV10-3 with TRBJ2-5; TRBD1 aligns across 9 bases. The CDR3 consists of 16 residues. The junction had 6 bases not matched to a gene; V was cut back by 0 bases and J by 4 bases. Germline loops: CDR1 ENHRY, CDR2 SYGVKD. CDR3 protein: CAISESGQGSRETQYF. As DNA, the CDR3 is TGTGCCATCAGTGAGTCGGGACAGGGTTCAAGAGAGACCCAGTACTTC.

CDR3 coding DNA: TGTGCCAGCAGTTTCTTGACAGGGGTAAACTATGGCTACACCTTC. It is translated as CASSFLTGVNYGYTF. This chain uses TRBV28 with TRBJ1-2; 8 nucleotides agree with TRBD1. CDR1 and CDR2 (germline): MDHEN, SYDVKM. V trimming: 3 bases; J trimming: 2 bases; junction bases outside the gene matches: 5. The CDR3 has 15 residues.

V is TRBV19 and J is TRBJ1-5; the D gene is possibly TRBD1 (5 bases). This CDR3 comprises 15 residues. Trimming pared 0 bases from V and 4 bases from J, leaving 10 bases between. The V gene's germline CDR1 is LNHDA and CDR2 SQIVND (reference sequence). In DNA form, the CDR3 reads TGTGCCAGTAGTATAGATGACAGTGAGAATCAGCCCCAGCATTTT. Translated: CASSIDDSENQPQHF.